The clone carrying this TCR beta chain was observed many times. The antigen is undetermined. Breast cancer patients provided tissue from their axillary draining lymph nodes. This CDR3 contains 15 residues. The germline V gene has CDR1 LGHDT and CDR2 YNNKEL (reference sequence). V shed 0 bases and J shed 2 bases, with 11 bases lying between them. The data stem from a study of breast tumors, draining lymph nodes, adjacent tissues. Points from the study as a whole: The data were judged consistent with most tumor T cells coming from lymph node and expanding in tumor. Tumor TCR diversity was below lymph nodes but above nontumor tissue. Compared with basal-like, luminal-like tumors shared significantly more repertoire with nontumor tissue. Tumor T cell lymph node origin was a supported hypothesis, not proven.

TCRdb processed the multiplex PCR reads anew with MiXCR; each CDR3 protein has one entry. Of approximately 180,000 distinct CDR3 sequences detected, 25% to 40% appear once; the ten largest clones hold approximately 3.9%. Sequencing was carried out using axillary lymph node tissue. This clonotype was obtained from a female donor with breast cancer. Some clones in this sample may be carry-over from other donors' samples. The chain is built from TRBV3-1 and TRBJ2-7; perhaps TRBD1 as D (5 bases). CDR3 in amino acids: CASSQDRQQPYEQYF. The CDR3 DNA follows: TGTGCCAGCAGCCAAGATCGACAGCAACCCTACGAGCAGTACTTC.